This T cell receptor beta chain was profiled in a study of beta chain features in type 1 diabetes. Findings and limits, study-wide: Shorter TCRB CDR3s, moderately but significantly so, marked every one of the four CD4+ subsets in Type 1 diabetes patients. Cells expressing TCR highly could be over-represented by cDNA sequencing.

A word on this clone: The antigen is undetermined.

The length of the CDR3 is 14 residues. Since all of the isolated RNA was reverse transcribed, expressed TCRB transcripts were what got sequenced. The method was immunoSEQ multiplex PCR; TCRdb's version includes in-frame clones alone and lacks a portion of them. The data show 120,000 to 150,000 clones, about an eighth seen once. The chain couples TRBV21-1 to TRBJ1-1. TRBV21-1 constitutes a pseudogene. The clonotype comes from a man younger than 30 with type 1 diabetes. The sequencing sample was made of central memory CD4+ T cells from blood. The CDR3 reads CASSKARGNTEAFF. CDR3 bases: TGTGCCAGCAGCAAAGCACGGGGGAACACTGAAGCTTTCTTT.